This is a list of T cell receptor beta chains from one sample in a study of CD8+ T cells in alopecia areata. The assay was immunoSEQ multiplex PCR, and TCRdb's table has in-frame clones only and misses some. Here the sample spans under 350,000 clones, 58% being singletons. This material consisted of CD4+ T cells sorted from blood, taken at week 24, from a patient treated with tofacitinib. All receptors derive from a human donor with alopecia areata. Both conserved end residues are part of each CDR3. A D gene is named only where the DNA matches it firmly. Size is omitted from some rows. Given values are once, few, many or a class for expanded clones.

cdr3_nt cdr3_aa v_call clone_size j_call d_call
TGTGCCAGCGGTGACACATCCTACGAGCAGTACTTC CASGDTSYEQYF TRBV7-8 NA TRBJ2-7 NA
TGTGCCAGCAGCCCCCGAACGAGGGGGGGTACGCAGTATTTT CASSPRTRGGTQYF TRBV9 NA TRBJ2-3 NA
TGTGCCAGCAGTGAAGCTGCCGTGGGCACCACAGATACGCAGTATTTT CASSEAAVGTTDTQYF TRBV2 NA TRBJ2-3 NA
TGTGCCAGCAGCCACGGACTTCACCTCTATAACACCGGGGAGCTGTTTTTT CASSHGLHLYNTGELFF TRBV4-2 NA TRBJ2-2 NA
TGCGCCAGCAGCCAACCGGGACGGACTAACTACGAGCAGTACTTC CASSQPGRTNYEQYF TRBV4-1 NA TRBJ2-7 NA
TGTGCCAGCAGCTTAGAGTCAGGGGGCAAGGAAGCTTTCTTT CASSLESGGKEAFF TRBV7-2 NA TRBJ1-1 TRBD1
TGTGCCTGGAGGAAGGACAGCTTTTCACCCCTCCACTTT CAWRKDSFSPLHF TRBV30 NA TRBJ1-6 NA
TGTGCCTGGAGTAATGGGGGCAATCAGCCCCAGCATTTT CAWSNGGNQPQHF TRBV30 NA TRBJ1-5 NA
TGTGCCAGCAGCCAAGTACGGTACCCCTCTGGAAACACCATATATTTT CASSQVRYPSGNTIYF TRBV14 NA TRBJ1-3 NA
TGCGCCAGTAGACAAGTCATTGAGGTCGGGGAGACCCAGTACTTC CASRQVIEVGETQYF TRBV5-1 NA TRBJ2-5 NA
TGTGCCAGCAGTTTACGTGTTGGGGCCAGGGGTGGCAATCAGCCCCAGCATTTT CASSLRVGARGGNQPQHF TRBV27 NA TRBJ1-5 NA
TGTGCCAGCAGTGAGACAGCCTACGAGCAGTACTTC CASSETAYEQYF TRBV2 few TRBJ2-7 NA
TGCAGCGTTGCGGAGGACAGGGGGCCAGGGTCACCCCTCCACTTT CSVAEDRGPGSPLHF TRBV29-1 NA TRBJ1-6 TRBD1
TGTGCCAGCAGCCCCGACCCTTACAATGAGCAGTTCTTC CASSPDPYNEQFF TRBV6-6 NA TRBJ2-1 NA
TGTGCCATCAGTGAGTCGACGGAGACCCAGTACTTC CAISESTETQYF TRBV10-3 many TRBJ2-5 NA
TGCGCCAGCAGCCAAGTATTCCGGACAGGGACAGATACGCAGTATTTT CASSQVFRTGTDTQYF TRBV4-1 few TRBJ2-3 TRBD1
TGCGCCAGCAGCCCACAGGGCTCGAGCAATCAGCCCCAGCATTTT CASSPQGSSNQPQHF TRBV5-1 once TRBJ1-5 NA
TGTGCCAGCAGCGACAGACAGGGGCGGTATGGCTACACCTTC CASSDRQGRYGYTF TRBV5-4 once TRBJ1-2 TRBD1
TGCGCCAGCAGCAGTGAATGGGGGTACTCCACAGATACGCAGTATTTT CASSSEWGYSTDTQYF TRBV5-1 NA TRBJ2-3 NA
TGTGCCAGCAGCTTAAGTTCAGGGACAGGGGGTTACAATGAGCAGTTCTTC CASSLSSGTGGYNEQFF TRBV7-9 NA TRBJ2-1 TRBD1
TGCGCCAGCAGCCTAACCCGGCGCGGGGTTAATGAGCAGTTCTTC CASSLTRRGVNEQFF TRBV5-1 NA TRBJ2-1 NA
TGCGCCAGCAGCTTGGGTGATAAGCAAGAGACCCAGTACTTC CASSLGDKQETQYF TRBV5-1 NA TRBJ2-5 NA
TGTGCCAGCATGGGGAACTCTGGAAACACCATATATTTT CASMGNSGNTIYF TRBV9 NA TRBJ1-3 NA
TGTGCCAGCAGTGACTTCCCCGACGGCACGCAGTATTTT CASSDFPDGTQYF TRBV6-4 NA TRBJ2-3 NA
TGTGCCAGCAGCCCATCGGTGGCCACCTACGAGCAGTACTTC CASSPSVATYEQYF TRBV7-8 NA TRBJ2-7 NA
TGTGCCAGCAGGTCACCGGGACGGGAAGCTTTCTTT CASRSPGREAFF TRBV6-5 NA TRBJ1-1 NA
TGTGCCAGCAGCCCCTCTACTATCCAAGAGACCCAGTACTTC CASSPSTIQETQYF TRBV5-6 once TRBJ2-5 NA
TGTGCCAGCAGCCCGGCTGATGAGCAGTTCTTC CASSPADEQFF TRBV7-9 NA TRBJ2-1 NA
TGTGCCAGTAGTCAGACTAGCCCAGAGACCCAGTACTTC CASSQTSPETQYF TRBV19 NA TRBJ2-5 TRBD2
TGTGCCAGCAGCTTGAGGAACTCTGGAAACACCATATATTTT CASSLRNSGNTIYF TRBV5-6 NA TRBJ1-3 NA
TGTGCCAGCAGTCGATTAAGAGAGACAGGTTGGCTAGCGGGGGGTACAGATACGCAGTATTTT CASSRLRETGWLAGGTDTQYF TRBV27 few TRBJ2-3 TRBD2
TGCAGCGTTGACGGGCTCTCCAAACGCAGGCTAGCGGGGGGCCCCTACGCCTACGAGCAGTACTTC CSVDGLSKRRLAGGPYAYEQYF TRBV29-1 NA TRBJ2-7 TRBD2
TGCAGTGCCGGACAGGGCTACGAGCAGTACTTC CSAGQGYEQYF TRBV20-1 NA TRBJ2-7 TRBD1
TGTGCCAGCAGCCCGAGGACAGGGACAGATGGCTACACCTTC CASSPRTGTDGYTF TRBV11-2 NA TRBJ1-2 TRBD1
TGTGCCAGCAGCTTGAGACGGAGCGAGCAGTACTTC CASSLRRSEQYF TRBV5-6 NA TRBJ2-7 NA
TGCAGCGTCGTGACAGCTAACAATGAGCAGTTCTTC CSVVTANNEQFF TRBV29-1 NA TRBJ2-1 NA
TGCGCCAGCAGTCAACCTTGGCCGGGACGGTGGGACCCGGGGGAGCTGTTTTTT CASSQPWPGRWDPGELFF TRBV23-1 NA TRBJ2-2 NA
TGTGCCAGCATCCCCCCCGGGGTCGTAGGGGGAAACACCATATATTTT CASIPPGVVGGNTIYF TRBV28 NA TRBJ1-3 NA
TGTGCCAGCAGCTTAGCGGTATACAGGGGTTTCGCCTACAATGAGCAGTTCTTC CASSLAVYRGFAYNEQFF TRBV7-9 NA TRBJ2-1 TRBD1
TGTGCCAGCAGCTTGGCCGAGAAGGGCCAATTC CASSLAEKGQF TRBV5-5 few TRBJ1-2 NA
TGTGCCAGCAGCCTGACAGGGACCGGTCAGCCCCAGCATTTT CASSLTGTGQPQHF TRBV7-2 NA TRBJ1-5 TRBD1
TGTGCCAGCACCCCGGGAGGGATGGCCCTCCACTTT CASTPGGMALHF TRBV27 few TRBJ1-6 NA